The T cell receptor beta chain described here comes from a study of T cell changes during pregnancy in multiple sclerosis. This CDR3 is built from 16 residues. Germline loops: CDR1 SGDLS, CDR2 YYNGEE. Trimming at V came to 4 bases and at J to 6 bases, leaving 10 bases not matched to a gene. Repertoires were generated with immunoSEQ multiplex PCR, while TCRdb's copy carries only in-frame clones and drops some. The sample carries approximately 70,000 clones, around 92% recorded once. The V gene is TRBV9, the J gene TRBJ2-3; 11 nucleotides line up with TRBD1. The starting material was peripheral blood, obtained in the first trimester of pregnancy. The source is a female donor in good health, enrolled as a control in a pregnancy study. The CDR3 region has the DNA TGTGCCAGCAGCCCCAGGGGACAGGGGGGGATGGATACGCAGTATTTT. This codes for CASSPRGQGGMDTQYF.